This is a list of T cell receptor beta chains from one sample in a study of cytomegalovirus exposure and HLA in healthy donors. The protocol was immunoSEQ multiplex PCR, while the TCRdb copy is restricted to in-frame clones and leaves out a portion. The profile covers 220,000 or so clones, with approximately 88% appearing a single time and around an eighth taken by the ten largest. The sequenced sample was PBMCs. The receptors come from a woman aged 25 to 39 in good health and CMV-seropositive. The CDR3 runs from the conserved cysteine through the conserved F or W. A D gene is named only where the DNA matches it firmly. Not all rows give a size; the values are once, few, many and, for expanded clones, a class.

D	size	V	J	DNA	CDR3
TRBD2	NA	TRBV25-1	TRBJ2-7	TGTGCCAGCAGGCAGACGGGGGGATACGAGCAGTACTTC	CASRQTGGYEQYF
NA	NA	TRBV29-1	TRBJ2-1	TGCAGCGTTGCTAGGGGGTCCTACAATGAGCAGTTCTTC	CSVARGSYNEQFF
TRBD2	NA	TRBV19	TRBJ2-3	TGTGCCACCCGACTAGCGGGAGTAACAGATACGCAGTATTTT	CATRLAGVTDTQYF
NA	few	TRBV6-1	TRBJ1-2	TGTGCCAGCAGTCAGGGGTTTTGGTATGGCTACACCTTC	CASSQGFWYGYTF
NA	NA	TRBV9	TRBJ2-2	TGTGCCAGCAGCGAGGGGGGGTTAGGTGTTCCCGGGGAGCTGTTTTTT	CASSEGGLGVPGELFF
NA	NA	TRBV30	TRBJ1-1	TGTGCCTGGAGTCACCCAACGTCGGACACTGAAGCTTTCTTT	CAWSHPTSDTEAFF
NA	once	TRBV5-1	TRBJ2-3	TGCGCCAGCAGCTTACCTAAAGCGACGGGAGATACGCAGTATTTT	CASSLPKATGDTQYF
TRBD2	NA	TRBV30	TRBJ2-5	TGTGCCTGGAGTCCCGGACTAGCGGTCCAAGAGACCCAGTACTTC	CAWSPGLAVQETQYF
TRBD2	NA	TRBV28	TRBJ2-2	TGTGCCAGCAGTTATCCCCACATCGGGGGGGCCGCCGGGGAGCTGTTTTTT	CASSYPHIGGAAGELFF
TRBD2	NA	TRBV28	TRBJ2-3	TGTGCCAGCAGTTTTTTGGCGGGAGTAGGCCCAGATACGCAGTATTTT	CASSFLAGVGPDTQYF
TRBD1	NA	TRBV7-2	TRBJ1-2	TGTGCCAGCTTGGACAGGGGGCGCGGGTATGGCTACACCTTC	CASLDRGRGYGYTF
NA	NA	TRBV30	TRBJ2-7	TGTGCCTATGGACCCGAGGTGGGCTACGAGCAGTACTTC	CAYGPEVGYEQYF
NA	NA	TRBV10-3	TRBJ1-1	TGTGCCATCAGTGAGGAAGGGATTACTGAAGCTTTCTTT	CAISEEGITEAFF
TRBD2	NA	TRBV5-1	TRBJ2-2	TGCGCCAGCAGCCCTAGCGGGAACACCGGGGAGCTGTTTTTT	CASSPSGNTGELFF
TRBD1	NA	TRBV9	TRBJ1-1	TGTGCCAGCAGCAAGGGGGGACAGGGGGCTTTGAACACTGAAGCTTTCTTT	CASSKGGQGALNTEAFF
NA	NA	TRBV9	TRBJ2-1	TGTGCCAGCAGCCCCCGATTGGGTGAGCAGTTCTTC	CASSPRLGEQFF
NA	NA	TRBV28	TRBJ1-1	TGTGCCAGCATTAAGACGGGGAACACTGAAGCTTTCTTT	CASIKTGNTEAFF
NA	NA	TRBV9	TRBJ2-1	TGTGCCAGCAGCGTAGCACTTCGATCTGAGCAGTTCTTC	CASSVALRSEQFF
NA	NA	TRBV12-5	TRBJ2-7	TGTGCTAGTGGTTTAACAGCCTACGAGCAGTACTTC	CASGLTAYEQYF
NA	NA	TRBV29-1	TRBJ1-2	TGCAGCGTTGTAGGACTTTCGGGCGCGAACTATGGCTACACCTTC	CSVVGLSGANYGYTF
NA	NA	TRBV10-1	TRBJ2-1	TGCGCCAGCCCCGAGCAGTTCTTC	CASPEQFF
NA	once	TRBV5-1	TRBJ2-7	TGCGCCAGCAGCTTGTGGGGGGCGAAGGACGAGCAGTACTTC	CASSLWGAKDEQYF
NA	NA	TRBV6-1	TRBJ2-3	TGTGCCAGCAGTGAACAACCGGGAAGCACAGATACGCAGTATTTT	CASSEQPGSTDTQYF
NA	NA	TRBV28	TRBJ2-7	TGTGCCAGCAGCTTACTTACCTACTCCTACGAGCAGTACTTC	CASSLLTYSYEQYF
NA	NA	TRBV5-1	TRBJ1-1	TGCGCCAGCAGCTCCGTCCCAGCGGGGGAGACTGAAGCTTTCTTT	CASSSVPAGETEAFF
NA	NA	TRBV7-9	TRBJ2-3	TGTGCCAGCAGCACACTCATGAGGGGAACGCAGTATTTT	CASSTLMRGTQYF
NA	NA	TRBV6-4	TRBJ1-1	TGTGCCAGCAGCCCCAGGGGAATAGAAGACACTGAAGCTTTCTTT	CASSPRGIEDTEAFF
TRBD1	NA	TRBV6-1	TRBJ1-2	TGTGCCAGCAGTGTAGGGACAGGGGGTTGGTATGGCTACACCTTC	CASSVGTGGWYGYTF
NA	NA	TRBV11-2	TRBJ2-7	TGTGCCAGCAGCCTAGACTACGAGCAGTACTTC	CASSLDYEQYF
NA	NA	TRBV2	TRBJ1-2	TGTGCCAGCAGTAGGGATGCCGGCCGCTATGGCTACACCTTC	CASSRDAGRYGYTF
NA	NA	TRBV28	TRBJ2-7	TGTGCCAGCAGTTTAGGGGATTTCGGCGAGCAGTACTTC	CASSLGDFGEQYF
TRBD1	NA	TRBV11-2	TRBJ1-2	TGTGCCAGCAGCTTCACCACCGGGACAGGCTATGGCTACACCTTC	CASSFTTGTGYGYTF
TRBD1	NA	TRBV5-1	TRBJ1-1	TGCGCCAGCAGCTCGGGACAGGCTACTGAAGCTTTCTTT	CASSSGQATEAFF
TRBD1	NA	TRBV6-6	TRBJ2-7	TGTGCCAGCAGACTTCCCCCGGGACAGCCGGGAGAGCAGTACTTC	CASRLPPGQPGEQYF
TRBD1	NA	TRBV6-6	TRBJ1-1	TGTGCCAGCAGCCCCTTGACAGGGGATCCTGAAGCTTTCTTT	CASSPLTGDPEAFF